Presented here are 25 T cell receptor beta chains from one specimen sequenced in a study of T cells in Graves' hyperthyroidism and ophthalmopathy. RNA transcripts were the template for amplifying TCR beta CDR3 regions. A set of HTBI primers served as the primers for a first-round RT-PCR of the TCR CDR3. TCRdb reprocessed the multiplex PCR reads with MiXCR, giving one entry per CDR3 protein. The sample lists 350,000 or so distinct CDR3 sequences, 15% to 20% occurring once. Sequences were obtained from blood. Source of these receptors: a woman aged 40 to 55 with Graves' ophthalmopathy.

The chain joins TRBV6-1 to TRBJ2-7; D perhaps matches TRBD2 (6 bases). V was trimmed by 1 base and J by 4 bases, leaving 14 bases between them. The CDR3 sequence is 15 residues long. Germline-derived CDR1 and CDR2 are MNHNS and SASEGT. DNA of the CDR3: TGTGCCAGCAGTGAAGTACTAGTGGAGGGTTACGAGCAGTACTTC. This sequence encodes CASSEVLVEGYEQYF.

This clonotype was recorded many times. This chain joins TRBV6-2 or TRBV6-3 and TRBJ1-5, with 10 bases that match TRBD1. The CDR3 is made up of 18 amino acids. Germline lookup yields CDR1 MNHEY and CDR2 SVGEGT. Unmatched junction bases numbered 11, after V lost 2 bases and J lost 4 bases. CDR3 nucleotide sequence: TGTGCCAGCAGTTACGACTCGGGGCGGACAGGGGGAAATCAGCCCCAGCATTTT. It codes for CASSYDSGRTGGNQPQHF.

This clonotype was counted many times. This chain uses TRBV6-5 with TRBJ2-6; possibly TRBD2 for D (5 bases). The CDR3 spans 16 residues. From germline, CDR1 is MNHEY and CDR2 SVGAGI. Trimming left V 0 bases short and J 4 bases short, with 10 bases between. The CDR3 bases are TGTGCCAGCAGTTACTCGAGCGGTACCGGGGCCAACGTCCTGACTTTC. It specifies CASSYSSGTGANVLTF.

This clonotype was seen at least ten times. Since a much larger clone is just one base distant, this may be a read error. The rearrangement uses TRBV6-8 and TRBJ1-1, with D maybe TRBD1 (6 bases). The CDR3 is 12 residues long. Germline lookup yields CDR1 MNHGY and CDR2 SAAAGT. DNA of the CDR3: TGTGCCGGCAGCCGGGGACACTATGAAGCTTTCTTT. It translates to CAGSRGHYEAFF.

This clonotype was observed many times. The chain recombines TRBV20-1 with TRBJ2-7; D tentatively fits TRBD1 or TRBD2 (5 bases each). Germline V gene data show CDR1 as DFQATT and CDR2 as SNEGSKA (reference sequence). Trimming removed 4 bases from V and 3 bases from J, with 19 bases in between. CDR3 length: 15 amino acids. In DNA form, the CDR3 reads TGCAGTGCTAATTTCCGGGACGTCCTGAGCTACGAGCAGTACTTC. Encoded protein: CSANFRDVLSYEQYF.

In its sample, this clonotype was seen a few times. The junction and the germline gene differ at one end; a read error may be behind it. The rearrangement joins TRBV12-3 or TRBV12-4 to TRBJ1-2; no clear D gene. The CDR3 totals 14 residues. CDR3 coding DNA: TGTGCCAGCAGTTTGGTCCGTTACTCCTATGGCTACAGCTTC. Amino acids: CASSLVRYSYGYSF.

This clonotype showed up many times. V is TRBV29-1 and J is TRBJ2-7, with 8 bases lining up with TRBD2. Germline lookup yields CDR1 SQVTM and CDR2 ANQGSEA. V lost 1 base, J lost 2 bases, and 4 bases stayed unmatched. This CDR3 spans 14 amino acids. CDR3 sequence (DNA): TGCAGCGTTGAAGGACCGGGAGGGCCCTACGAGCAGTACTTC. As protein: CSVEGPGGPYEQYF.

The DNA of the CDR3 is TGTGCCAGCAGTTCAAACAGGATAGTACTGATAATGTACTATGGCTACACCTTC. This sequence encodes CASSSNRIVLIMYYGYTF. V and J are TRBV28 and TRBJ1-2, with D tentatively TRBD1 (5 bases). V gave up 4 bases and J gave up 3 bases, with 24 bases separating them. Germline-derived CDR1 and CDR2 are MDHEN and SYDVKM. The CDR3 covers 18 residues.

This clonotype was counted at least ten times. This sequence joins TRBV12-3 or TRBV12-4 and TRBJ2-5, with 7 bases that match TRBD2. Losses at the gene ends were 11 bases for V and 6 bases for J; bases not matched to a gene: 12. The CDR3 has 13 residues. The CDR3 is CASLGGTKQTQYF. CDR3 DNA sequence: TGTGCCTCTCTAGGCGGGACTAAACAGACCCAGTACTTC.

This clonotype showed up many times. CDR3 residues: CSASGGLAGALYQETQYF. The DNA for the CDR3 is TGCAGTGCTAGCGGGGGACTAGCGGGAGCCCTGTACCAAGAGACCCAGTACTTC. The V gene is TRBV20-1, the J gene TRBJ2-5; 14 bases align to TRBD2. Germline-derived CDR1 and CDR2 are DFQATT and SNEGSKA (reference sequence). The V and J ends lost 3 bases and 0 bases, in that order; junction bases with no gene match: 9. The CDR3 has 18 residues.

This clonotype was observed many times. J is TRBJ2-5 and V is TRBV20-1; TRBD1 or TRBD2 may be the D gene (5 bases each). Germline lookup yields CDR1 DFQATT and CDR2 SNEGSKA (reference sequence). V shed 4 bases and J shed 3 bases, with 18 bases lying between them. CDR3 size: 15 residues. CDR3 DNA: TGCAGTGCTACCCCCTCTCGGGGCAGGGAAGAGACCCAGTACTTC. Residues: CSATPSRGREETQYF.

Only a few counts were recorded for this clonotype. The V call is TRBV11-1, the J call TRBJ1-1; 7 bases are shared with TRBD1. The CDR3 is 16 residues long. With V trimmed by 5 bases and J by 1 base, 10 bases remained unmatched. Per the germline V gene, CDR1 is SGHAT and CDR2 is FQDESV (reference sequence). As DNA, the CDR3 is TGTGCCAGCAGCCCCCAGGGGGGGTCTCCGAACACTGAAGCTTTCTTT. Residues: CASSPQGGSPNTEAFF.

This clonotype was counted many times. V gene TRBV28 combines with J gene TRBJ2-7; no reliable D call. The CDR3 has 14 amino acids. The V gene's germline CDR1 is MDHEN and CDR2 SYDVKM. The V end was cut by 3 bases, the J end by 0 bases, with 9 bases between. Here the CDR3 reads CASSFSGYSYEQYF. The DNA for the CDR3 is TGTGCCAGCAGTTTCTCGGGTTACTCCTACGAGCAGTACTTC.

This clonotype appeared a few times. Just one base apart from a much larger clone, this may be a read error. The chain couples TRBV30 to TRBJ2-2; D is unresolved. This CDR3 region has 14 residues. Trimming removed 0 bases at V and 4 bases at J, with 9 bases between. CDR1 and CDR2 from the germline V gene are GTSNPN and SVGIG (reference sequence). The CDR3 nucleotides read TGTGCCTGGAGTGTATTTCTCATCACCGGGGAGCTGTTTTTT. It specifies CAWSVFLITGELFF.

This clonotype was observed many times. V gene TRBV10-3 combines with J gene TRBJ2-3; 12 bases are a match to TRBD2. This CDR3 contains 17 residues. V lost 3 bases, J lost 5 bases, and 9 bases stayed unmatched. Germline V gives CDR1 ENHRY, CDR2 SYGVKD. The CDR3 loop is CAISESRLAGVLDTQYF. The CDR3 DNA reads TGTGCCATCAGTGAAAGCAGACTAGCGGGAGTTTTAGATACGCAGTATTTT.

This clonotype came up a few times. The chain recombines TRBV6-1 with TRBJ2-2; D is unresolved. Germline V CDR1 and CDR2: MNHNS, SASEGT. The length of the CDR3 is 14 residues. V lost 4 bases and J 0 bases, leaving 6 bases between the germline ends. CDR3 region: CASSGRPNTGELFF. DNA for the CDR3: TGTGCCAGCAGTGGCAGGCCGAACACCGGGGAGCTGTTTTTT.

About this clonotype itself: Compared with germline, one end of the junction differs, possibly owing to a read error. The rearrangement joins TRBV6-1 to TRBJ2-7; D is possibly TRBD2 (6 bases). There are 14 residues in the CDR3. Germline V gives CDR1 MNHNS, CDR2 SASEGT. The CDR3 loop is CASRALGDSYEQSF. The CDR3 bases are TGTGCCAGCAGAGCGCTGGGGGACTCCTACGAGCAGTCCTTC.

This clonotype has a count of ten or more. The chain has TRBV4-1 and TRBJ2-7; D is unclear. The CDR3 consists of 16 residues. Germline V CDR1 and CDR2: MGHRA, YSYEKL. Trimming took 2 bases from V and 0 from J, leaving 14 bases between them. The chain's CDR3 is CASSQLDLVSSYEQYF. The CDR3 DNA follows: TGCGCCAGCAGCCAACTAGATCTGGTAAGCTCCTACGAGCAGTACTTC.

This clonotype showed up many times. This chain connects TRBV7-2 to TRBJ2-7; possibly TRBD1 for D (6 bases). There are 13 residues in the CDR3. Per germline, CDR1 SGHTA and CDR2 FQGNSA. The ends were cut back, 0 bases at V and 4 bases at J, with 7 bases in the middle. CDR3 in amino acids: CASSLATGYEQYF. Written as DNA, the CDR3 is TGTGCCAGCAGCTTAGCGACAGGTTACGAGCAGTACTTC.

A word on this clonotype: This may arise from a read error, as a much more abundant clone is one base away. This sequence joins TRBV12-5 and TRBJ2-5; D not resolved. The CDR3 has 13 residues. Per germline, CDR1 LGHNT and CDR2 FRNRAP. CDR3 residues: CASEKTNQETPYF. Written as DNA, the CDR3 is TGTGCTAGTGAAAAAACAAACCAAGAGACCCCGTACTTC.

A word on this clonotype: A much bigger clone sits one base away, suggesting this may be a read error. The CDR3 nucleotides are TGCAGCGTTGTGGGACTTGATGGCGAGATCTACGAGCAGTACTTC. Protein product: CSVVGLDGEIYEQYF. The rearrangement uses TRBV29-1 and TRBJ2-7; a possible D gene is TRBD2 (6 bases). Germline loops: CDR1 SQVTM, CDR2 ANQGSEA. This CDR3 spans 15 amino acids. V dropped 4 bases and J dropped 3 bases, with 19 bases sitting between them.

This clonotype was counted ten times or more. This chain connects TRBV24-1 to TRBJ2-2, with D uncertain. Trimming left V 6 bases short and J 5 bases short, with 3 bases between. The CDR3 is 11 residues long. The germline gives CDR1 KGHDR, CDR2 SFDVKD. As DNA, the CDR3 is TGTGCCACCAGTTGGACCGGGGAGCTGTTTTTT. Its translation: CATSWTGELFF.

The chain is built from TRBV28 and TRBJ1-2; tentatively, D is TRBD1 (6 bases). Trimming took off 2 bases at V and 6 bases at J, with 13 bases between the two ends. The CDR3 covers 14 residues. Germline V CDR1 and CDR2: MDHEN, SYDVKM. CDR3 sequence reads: CASSLGAGTNGYTF. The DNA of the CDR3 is TGTGCCAGCAGTTTAGGGGCTGGGACAAATGGCTACACCTTC.

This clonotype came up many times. CDR3 sequence: CASKRREAETQYF. DNA of the CDR3: TGTGCCAGCAAAAGACGGGAGGCGGAGACCCAGTACTTC. The gene calls are TRBV13 and TRBJ2-5; 7 nucleotides agree with TRBD2. CDR1 is PRHDT and CDR2 is FYEKMQ in the germline V gene (reference sequence). This CDR3 has 13 residues. V shed 7 bases, J shed 5 bases, and the junction held 7 bases outside the gene matches.

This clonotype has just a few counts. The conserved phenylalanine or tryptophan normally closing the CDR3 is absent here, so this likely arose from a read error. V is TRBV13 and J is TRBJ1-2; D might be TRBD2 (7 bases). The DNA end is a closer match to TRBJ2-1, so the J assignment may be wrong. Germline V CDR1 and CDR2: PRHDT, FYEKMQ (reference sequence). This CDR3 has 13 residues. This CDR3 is CASSQRRWGGQFL. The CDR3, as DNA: TGTGCCAGCAGCCAGAGACGCTGGGGGGGCCAGTTCCTC.